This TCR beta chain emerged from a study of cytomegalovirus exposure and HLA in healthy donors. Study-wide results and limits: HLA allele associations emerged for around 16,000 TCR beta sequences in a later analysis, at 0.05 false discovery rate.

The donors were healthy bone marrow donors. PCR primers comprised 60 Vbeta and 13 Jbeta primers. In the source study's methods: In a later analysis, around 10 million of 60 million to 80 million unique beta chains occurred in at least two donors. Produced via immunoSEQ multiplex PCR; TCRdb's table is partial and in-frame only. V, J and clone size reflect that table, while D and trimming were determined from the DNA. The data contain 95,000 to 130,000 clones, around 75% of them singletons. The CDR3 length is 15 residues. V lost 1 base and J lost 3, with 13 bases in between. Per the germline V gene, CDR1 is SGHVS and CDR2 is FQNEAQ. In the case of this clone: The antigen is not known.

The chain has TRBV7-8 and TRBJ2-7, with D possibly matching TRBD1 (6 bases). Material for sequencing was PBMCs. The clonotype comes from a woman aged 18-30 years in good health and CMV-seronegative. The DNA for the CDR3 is TGTGCCAGCAGCTTAGGCCTGCCACAGGGCTACGAGCAGTACTTC. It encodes CASSLGLPQGYEQYF.